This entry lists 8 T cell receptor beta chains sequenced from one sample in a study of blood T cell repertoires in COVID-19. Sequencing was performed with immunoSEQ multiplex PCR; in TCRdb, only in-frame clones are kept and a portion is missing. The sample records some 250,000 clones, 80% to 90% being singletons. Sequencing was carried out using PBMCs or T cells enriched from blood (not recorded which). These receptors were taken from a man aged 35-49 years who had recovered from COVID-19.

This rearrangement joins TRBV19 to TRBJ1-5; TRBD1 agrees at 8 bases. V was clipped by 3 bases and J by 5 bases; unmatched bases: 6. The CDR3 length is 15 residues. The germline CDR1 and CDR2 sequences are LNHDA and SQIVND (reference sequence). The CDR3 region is CASSISHRGDQPQHF. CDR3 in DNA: TGTGCCAGTAGTATCTCCCACAGGGGGGATCAGCCCCAGCATTTT.

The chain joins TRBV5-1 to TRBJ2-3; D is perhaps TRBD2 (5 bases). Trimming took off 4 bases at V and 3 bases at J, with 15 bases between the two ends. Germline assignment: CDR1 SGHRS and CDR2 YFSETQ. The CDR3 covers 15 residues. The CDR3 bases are TGCGCCAGCAGCCGGGAATGGGGAGCGACAGATACGCAGTATTTT. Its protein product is CASSREWGATDTQYF.

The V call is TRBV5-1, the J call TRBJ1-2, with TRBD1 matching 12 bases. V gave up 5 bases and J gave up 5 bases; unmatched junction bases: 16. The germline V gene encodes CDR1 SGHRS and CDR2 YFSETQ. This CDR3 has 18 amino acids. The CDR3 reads CASRSPGTGGARSYGYTF. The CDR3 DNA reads TGCGCCAGCAGATCTCCTGGGACAGGGGGCGCTCGTAGTTATGGCTACACCTTC.

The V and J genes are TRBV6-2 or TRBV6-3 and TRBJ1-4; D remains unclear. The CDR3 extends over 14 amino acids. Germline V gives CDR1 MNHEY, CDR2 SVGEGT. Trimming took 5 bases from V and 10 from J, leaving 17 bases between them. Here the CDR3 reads CASSGKPGNGKLFF. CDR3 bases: TGTGCCAGCAGTGGAAAACCGGGTAACGGAAAACTGTTTTTT.

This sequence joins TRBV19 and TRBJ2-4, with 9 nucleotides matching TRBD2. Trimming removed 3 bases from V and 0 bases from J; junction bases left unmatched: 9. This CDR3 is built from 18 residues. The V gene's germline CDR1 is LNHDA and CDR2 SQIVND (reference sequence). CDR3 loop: CASSIVASGALAKNIQYF. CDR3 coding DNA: TGTGCCAGTAGTATCGTAGCTAGCGGGGCTCTAGCCAAAAACATTCAGTACTTC.

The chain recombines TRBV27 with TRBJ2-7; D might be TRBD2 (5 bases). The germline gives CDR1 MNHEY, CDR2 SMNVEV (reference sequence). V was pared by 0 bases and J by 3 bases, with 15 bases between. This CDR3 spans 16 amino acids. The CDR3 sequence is CASSLSSLALGYEQYF. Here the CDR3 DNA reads TGTGCCAGCAGTTTATCGTCGTTAGCGTTAGGCTACGAGCAGTACTTC.

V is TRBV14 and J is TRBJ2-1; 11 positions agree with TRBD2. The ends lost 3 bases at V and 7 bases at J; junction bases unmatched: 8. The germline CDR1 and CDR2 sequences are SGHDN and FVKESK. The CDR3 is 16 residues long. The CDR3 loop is CASSHVTSGTLNEQFF. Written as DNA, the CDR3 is TGTGCCAGCAGCCACGTGACTAGCGGGACGTTGAATGAGCAGTTCTTC.

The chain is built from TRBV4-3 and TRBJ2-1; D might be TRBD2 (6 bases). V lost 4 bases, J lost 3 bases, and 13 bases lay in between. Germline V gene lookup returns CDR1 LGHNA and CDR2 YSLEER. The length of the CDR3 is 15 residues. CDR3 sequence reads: CASSPLYGGYNEQFF. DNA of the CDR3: TGCGCCAGCAGCCCACTTTACGGGGGCTACAATGAGCAGTTCTTC.